These 24 T cell receptor beta chains were all obtained from the same sample, sequenced in a study of T cells in narcolepsy (dated by TCRdb to 2017 to 2018). The library was generated by the immunoSEQ multiplex PCR assay. TCRdb retrieved this table from immuneACCESS and kept in-frame rearrangements only. Not all clones are present; in checked studies, unresolved V genes account for under half, and no reason is known for the remainder. In this sample the table shows 30,000 to 45,000 clones, roughly 87% of which occur a single time. In total, the top ten clones hold 0.83% of the sample. The sample taken for sequencing was CD45RA- memory CD4+ T cells from PBMCs. This specimen's cell subset or site label, interpreted: memory T cells sorted ex vivo from peripheral blood. These receptors all stem from a human donor with narcolepsy.

The rearrangement uses TRBV9 and TRBJ2-2, with D perhaps assigned TRBD1 or TRBD2 (5 bases each). V shed 4 bases and J shed 6 bases, with 16 bases lying between them. The CDR3 extends over 15 amino acids. CDR1 SGDLS and CDR2 YYNGEE come from the germline V gene. The CDR3 loop reads CASSLAGTLAGELFF. As DNA, the CDR3 is TGTGCCAGCAGCCTCGCCGGGACCCTCGCCGGGGAGCTGTTTTTT.

CDR3 residues: CASSLSSGVTGELFF. As DNA, the CDR3 is TGCGCCAGCAGCTTGAGTAGTGGAGTCACCGGGGAGCTGTTTTTT. V is TRBV5-1 and J is TRBJ2-2, with D hard to call. The CDR3 spans 15 residues. Trimming removed 1 base at V and 4 bases at J, with 11 bases between. CDR1 SGHRS and CDR2 YFSETQ come from the germline V gene.

The genes are TRBV28 and TRBJ2-2; tentative D call: TRBD1 (6 bases). The ends were cut back, 8 bases at V and 2 bases at J, with 9 bases in the middle. The CDR3 totals 13 residues. The germline V gene encodes CDR1 MDHEN and CDR2 SYDVKM. CDR3: CASPDRNTGELFF. The CDR3 nucleotides are TGTGCCAGCCCGGACAGAAACACCGGGGAGCTGTTTTTT.

The rearrangement links TRBV19 to TRBJ1-2; TRBD1 matches at 7 bases. J was trimmed by 8 bases and V by 4 bases; bases with no gene match: 10. This CDR3 contains 14 residues. The germline V gene has CDR1 LNHDA and CDR2 SQIVND (reference sequence). For the CDR3, the DNA is TGTGCCAGTAGTAGGACCTACAGGGGCTCCGGCTACACCTTC. This encodes CASSRTYRGSGYTF. Full variable domain (outside the CDR3, taken from reference TRBV19 and TRBJ1-2): DGGITQSPKYLFRKEGQNVTLSCEQNLNHDAMYWYRQDPGQGLRLIYYSQIVNDFQKGDIAEGYSVSREKKESFPLTVTSAQKNPTAFYLCASSRTYRGSGYTFGSGTRLTVV.

J is TRBJ2-2 and V is TRBV7-9; 9 bases are shared with TRBD1. The V gene's germline CDR1 is SEHNR and CDR2 FQNEAQ (reference sequence). V shed 4 bases and J 8 bases; nucleotides not matched to a gene: 8. The CDR3 sequence is 15 residues long. For the CDR3, the DNA is TGTGCCAGCAGCTCGATGGGACAGGGAGGTGGGGAGCTGTTTTTT. This gives the protein CASSSMGQGGGELFF.

This clone was recorded a few times. The chain employs TRBV11-3 and TRBJ2-3; D unresolved. The CDR3 runs to 12 residues. From germline, CDR1 is SGHNT and CDR2 YENEEA. V gave up 1 base and J gave up 4 bases, with 3 bases separating them. This CDR3 is CASSLVADTQYF. CDR3 DNA: TGTGCCAGCAGCTTAGTGGCAGATACGCAGTATTTT.

The chain joins TRBV5-4 to TRBJ2-7; the match to TRBD1 covers 12 bases. The CDR3 runs to 14 residues. CDR1 is SGHNT and CDR2 is YYREEE in the germline V gene (reference sequence). V lost 5 bases, J lost 5 bases, and 5 bases stayed unmatched. CDR3 amino acids: CASSRDRGRHEQYF. The CDR3 DNA reads TGTGCCAGCAGTCGGGACAGGGGGCGCCACGAGCAGTACTTC.

V is TRBV19 and J is TRBJ1-6; 7 nucleotides match TRBD1. The germline V gene encodes CDR1 LNHDA and CDR2 SQIVND (reference sequence). This CDR3 contains 14 residues. V lost 6 bases and J lost 7; bases outside the gene matches: 6. For the CDR3, the DNA is TGTGCCAGTAGACCGGACAGGCCAAATTCACCCCTCCACTTT. Amino acid sequence: CASRPDRPNSPLHF.

The rearrangement joins TRBV5-1 to TRBJ2-1; no clear D. The germline V gene encodes CDR1 SGHRS and CDR2 YFSETQ. The CDR3 runs to 11 residues. The germline V and J ends were trimmed by 1 base and 9 bases, with 5 bases remaining between them. The chain's CDR3 is CASSLNSEQFF. As DNA, the CDR3 is TGCGCCAGCAGCTTGAATAGTGAGCAGTTCTTC.

This sequence joins TRBV5-1 and TRBJ1-1, with D possibly matching TRBD1 (5 bases). With 6 bases removed from V and 7 bases from J, the gap between germline ends came to 16 bases. This CDR3 spans 13 amino acids. CDR1 SGHRS and CDR2 YFSETQ come from the germline V gene. CDR3 amino acids: CASMDGAGVEAFF. CDR3 nucleotide sequence: TGCGCCAGCATGGACGGGGCCGGCGTTGAAGCTTTCTTT.

This chain links TRBV7-2 with TRBJ2-1, with D hard to call. The CDR3 runs 15 residues. Trimming left V 1 base short and J 0 bases short, with 7 bases between. Germline V gives CDR1 SGHTA, CDR2 FQGNSA. The CDR3 nucleotides read TGTGCCAGCAGCTTAGACTTAACCTCCTACAATGAGCAGTTCTTC. Translating it yields CASSLDLTSYNEQFF.

The DNA for the CDR3 is TGCGCCAGCAGCCAAGATAAATCAGATACGCAGTATTTT. Residues: CASSQDKSDTQYF. This chain connects TRBV4-3 to TRBJ2-3; the D is unclear. The ends were cut back, 0 bases at V and 4 bases at J, with 5 bases in the middle. The CDR3 totals 13 residues. Germline loops: CDR1 LGHNA, CDR2 YSLEER.

The rearrangement links TRBV4-2 to TRBJ2-7; D gene ambiguous. V was clipped by 0 bases and J by 2 bases, with 11 bases between them. The CDR3 extends over 15 amino acids. CDR1 is LGHNA and CDR2 is YNFKEQ in the germline V gene. The CDR3, as DNA: TGTGCCAGCAGCCAAGAGCCTACCTCCACCTACGAGCAGTACTTC. The encoded protein is CASSQEPTSTYEQYF.

The J gene is TRBJ1-1, the V gene TRBV6-1, with D unresolved. Germline CDR1 reads MNHNS; CDR2 reads SASEGT. The CDR3 length is 14 residues. With 4 bases removed from V and 3 bases from J, the gap between germline ends came to 12 bases. CDR3 sequence: CASSALYGYTEAFF. The DNA for the CDR3 is TGTGCCAGCAGTGCTCTTTACGGCTACACTGAAGCTTTCTTT.

The chain employs TRBV4-3 and TRBJ1-6, with 8 nucleotides matching TRBD1. CDR1 LGHNA and CDR2 YSLEER come from the germline V gene. The V segment lost 0 bases and the J segment 15 bases; nucleotides outside the gene matches: 7. The CDR3 has 14 residues. The CDR3 DNA sequence: TGCGCCAGCAGCCAAGACACAGGGGGGCCTAGCCTCCACTTT. The encoded protein is CASSQDTGGPSLHF.

This clone appeared once. The chain joins TRBV9 to TRBJ2-2; TRBD1 is a possible D gene (6 bases). This CDR3 region has 15 residues. V was cut by 0 bases and J by 3 bases, with 9 bases left in between. The germline gives CDR1 SGDLS, CDR2 YYNGEE. The CDR3 loop is CASSVVAGDTGELFF. CDR3 nucleotide sequence: TGTGCCAGCAGCGTAGTAGCAGGGGACACCGGGGAGCTGTTTTTT.

The chain recombines TRBV7-9 with TRBJ1-5; D perhaps matches TRBD1 (5 bases). Trimming left V 5 bases short and J 4 bases short, with 12 bases between. The CDR3 has 14 amino acids. Germline lookup yields CDR1 SEHNR and CDR2 FQNEAQ (reference sequence). CDR3 amino acids: CASSKGGGNQPQHF. CDR3 coding DNA: TGTGCCAGCAGCAAAGGCGGGGGTAATCAGCCCCAGCATTTT.

This clone was observed once. The chain couples TRBV5-1 to TRBJ1-2; D is possibly TRBD1 (5 bases). Germline V gene sequence: CDR1 SGHRS, CDR2 YFSETQ. The ends were cut back, 4 bases at V and 2 bases at J, with 12 bases in the middle. This CDR3 is 14 amino acids long. The CDR3 sequence: CASSRDGENYGYTF. The CDR3 nucleotides read TGCGCCAGCAGCCGGGACGGCGAGAACTATGGCTACACCTTC.

This chain uses TRBV7-2 with TRBJ1-2, with a tentative D call TRBD1 (5 bases). Germline assignment: CDR1 SGHTA and CDR2 FQGNSA. With 5 bases removed from V and 9 bases from J, the gap between germline ends came to 16 bases. There are 13 residues in the CDR3. The CDR3 reads CASSPYRSQSYTF. The CDR3 region has the DNA TGTGCCAGCAGCCCTTACAGGAGCCAAAGCTACACCTTC.

The chain combines TRBV5-1 with TRBJ2-7; either TRBD1 or TRBD2 may fit D (6 bases each). Looked up from germline, CDR1 is SGHRS and CDR2 is YFSETQ. This CDR3 comprises 15 residues. V shed 7 bases and J shed 7 bases, with 24 bases lying between them. CDR3 sequence (DNA): TGCGCCAGCGCCCAAGGGTCTAGCGCCCAGGGGGAGCAGTACTTC. It is translated as CASAQGSSAQGEQYF.

The chain links TRBV7-7 to TRBJ1-3; D is uncertain. CDR1 SSHAT and CDR2 FNYEAQ come from the germline V gene (reference sequence). The CDR3 has 15 amino acids. V was cut by 0 bases and J by 3 bases, with 9 bases left in between. CDR3 coding DNA: TGTGCCAGCAGCTTAGCCCCGGGCGTTGGAAACACCATATATTTT. Its protein product is CASSLAPGVGNTIYF.

The chain uses TRBV2 and TRBJ2-5; D is unclear. Germline lookup yields CDR1 SNHLY and CDR2 FYNNEI. V lost 3 bases, J lost 4 bases, and 3 bases lay in between. The CDR3 is made up of 11 amino acids. CDR3 region: CASSEGETQYF. The CDR3 DNA sequence: TGTGCCAGCAGTGAGGGAGAGACCCAGTACTTC.

The chain links TRBV6-1 to TRBJ1-1; no clear D gene. V was cut by 7 bases and J by 8 bases, with 14 bases left in between. The length of the CDR3 is 12 residues. Germline CDR1 and CDR2: MNHNS and SASEGT. CDR3 loop: CASTRTFGEAFF. The CDR3 region has the DNA TGTGCCAGCACGAGGACGTTCGGAGAAGCTTTCTTT.

This clone was seen a few times. V gene TRBV2 combines with J gene TRBJ2-5; 8 bases align to TRBD1. Germline CDR1 reads SNHLY; CDR2 reads FYNNEI. The CDR3 is 14 amino acids. The V segment lost 5 bases and the J segment 6 bases; nucleotides outside the gene matches: 8. The CDR3 reads CASSFGQGAKTQYF. DNA for the CDR3: TGTGCCAGCAGTTTTGGACAGGGTGCTAAGACCCAGTACTTC.